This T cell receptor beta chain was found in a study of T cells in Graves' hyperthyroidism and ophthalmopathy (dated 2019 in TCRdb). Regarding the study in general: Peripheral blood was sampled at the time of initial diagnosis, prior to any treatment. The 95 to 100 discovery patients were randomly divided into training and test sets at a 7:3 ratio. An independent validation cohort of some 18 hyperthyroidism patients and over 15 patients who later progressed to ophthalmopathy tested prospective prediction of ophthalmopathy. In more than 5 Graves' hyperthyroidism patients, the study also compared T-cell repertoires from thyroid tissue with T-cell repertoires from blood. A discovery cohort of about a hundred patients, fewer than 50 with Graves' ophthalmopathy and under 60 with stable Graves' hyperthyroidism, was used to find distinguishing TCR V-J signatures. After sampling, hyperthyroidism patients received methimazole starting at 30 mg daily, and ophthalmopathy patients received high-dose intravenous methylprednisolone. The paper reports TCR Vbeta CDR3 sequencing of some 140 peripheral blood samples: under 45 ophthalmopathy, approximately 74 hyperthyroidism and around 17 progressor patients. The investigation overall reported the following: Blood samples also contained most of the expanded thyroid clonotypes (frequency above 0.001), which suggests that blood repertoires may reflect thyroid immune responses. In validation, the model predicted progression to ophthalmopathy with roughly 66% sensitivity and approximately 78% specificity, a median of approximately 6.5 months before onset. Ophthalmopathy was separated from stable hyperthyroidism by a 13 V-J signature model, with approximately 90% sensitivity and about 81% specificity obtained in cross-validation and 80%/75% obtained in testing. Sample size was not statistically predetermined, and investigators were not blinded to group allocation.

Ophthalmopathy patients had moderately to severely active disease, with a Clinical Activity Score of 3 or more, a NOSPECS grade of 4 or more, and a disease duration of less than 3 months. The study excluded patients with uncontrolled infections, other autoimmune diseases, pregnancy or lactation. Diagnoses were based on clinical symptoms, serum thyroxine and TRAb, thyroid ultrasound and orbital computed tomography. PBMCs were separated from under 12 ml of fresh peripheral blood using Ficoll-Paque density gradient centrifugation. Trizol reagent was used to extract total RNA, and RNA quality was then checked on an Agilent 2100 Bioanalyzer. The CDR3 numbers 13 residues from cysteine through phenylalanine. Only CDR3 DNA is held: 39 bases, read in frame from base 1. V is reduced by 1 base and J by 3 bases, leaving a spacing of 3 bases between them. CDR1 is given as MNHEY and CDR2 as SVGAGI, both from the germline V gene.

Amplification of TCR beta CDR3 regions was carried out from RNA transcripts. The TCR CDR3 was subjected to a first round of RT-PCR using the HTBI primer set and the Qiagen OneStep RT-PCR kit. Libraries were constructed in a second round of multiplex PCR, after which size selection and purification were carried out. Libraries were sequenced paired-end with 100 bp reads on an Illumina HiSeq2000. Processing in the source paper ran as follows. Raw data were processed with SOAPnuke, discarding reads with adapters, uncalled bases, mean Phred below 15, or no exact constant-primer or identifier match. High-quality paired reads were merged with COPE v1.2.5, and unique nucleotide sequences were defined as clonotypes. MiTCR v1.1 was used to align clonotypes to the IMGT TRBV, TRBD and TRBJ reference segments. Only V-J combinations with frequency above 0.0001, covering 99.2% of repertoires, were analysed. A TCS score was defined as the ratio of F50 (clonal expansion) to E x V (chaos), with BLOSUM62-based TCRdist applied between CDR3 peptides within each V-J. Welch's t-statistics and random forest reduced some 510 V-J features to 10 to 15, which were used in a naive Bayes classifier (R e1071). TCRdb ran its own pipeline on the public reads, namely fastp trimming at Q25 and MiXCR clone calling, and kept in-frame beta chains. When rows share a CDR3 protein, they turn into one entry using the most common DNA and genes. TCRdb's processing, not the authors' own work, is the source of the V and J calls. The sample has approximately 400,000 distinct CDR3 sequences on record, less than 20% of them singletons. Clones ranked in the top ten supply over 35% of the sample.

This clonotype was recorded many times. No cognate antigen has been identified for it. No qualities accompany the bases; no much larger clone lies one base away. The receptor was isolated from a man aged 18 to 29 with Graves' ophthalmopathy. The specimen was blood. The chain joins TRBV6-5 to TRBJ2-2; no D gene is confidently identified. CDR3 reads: CASSYWDTGELFF. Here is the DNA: TGTGCCAGCAGTTACTGGGACACCGGGGAGCTGTTTTTT.